What follows are 29 T cell receptor beta chains derived from one specimen sequenced in a study of T cells after posttransplantation cyclophosphamide. TCRdb's table, derived via immunoSEQ multiplex PCR, lists solely in-frame clones and lacks some. The data hold tens of thousands of clones, with less than 95% observed a single time. Busulfan-fludarabine conditioning, marrow transplant, and cyclophosphamide on days +3 and +4 were administered. The sample consisted of PBMCs, taken around 63 days after allogeneic stem cell transplant with posttransplant cyclophosphamide. The origin of the receptors is a male patient aged 55-69 years who received an allogeneic stem cell transplant from a related donor and was CMV-positive. Some T cells may arise from the graft donor.

This chain joins TRBV4-1 and TRBJ2-7; D perhaps matches TRBD1 (6 bases). The CDR3 has 15 residues. V lost 0 bases and J 2 bases, leaving 11 bases between the germline ends. The germline V gene has CDR1 MGHRA and CDR2 YSYEKL. The CDR3 protein is CASSQDTGTPYEQYF. In nucleotides, the CDR3 is TGCGCCAGCAGCCAAGATACAGGGACCCCCTACGAGCAGTACTTC.

CDR3 bases: TGTGCCAGCAGTGAGCGGGGGGGCACAGATACGCAGTATTTT. Amino acid sequence: CASSERGGTDTQYF. This sequence joins TRBV6-4 and TRBJ2-3; 8 positions agree with TRBD2. Per germline, CDR1 MRHNA and CDR2 SNTAGT. V lost 3 bases and J lost 1; bases outside the gene matches: 0. This CDR3 is 14 amino acids long.

The V gene is TRBV7-9, the J gene TRBJ2-3, with 9 bases aligning to TRBD2. The CDR3 is made up of 15 amino acids. V trimming: 8 bases; J trimming: 0 bases; junction bases outside the gene matches: 6. The germline V gene has CDR1 SEHNR and CDR2 FQNEAQ (reference sequence). The CDR3 region is CASGRGGTSTDTQYF. The CDR3 nucleotides read TGTGCCAGCGGGCGGGGGGGAACTAGCACAGATACGCAGTATTTT.

This chain joins TRBV15 and TRBJ1-2; tentatively, D is TRBD1 (5 bases). Trimming took 0 bases from V and 5 from J, leaving 16 bases between them. This CDR3 spans 16 amino acids. Germline V CDR1 and CDR2: LNHNV, YYDKDF (reference sequence). CDR3 in amino acids: CATSRDRQIGVYGYTF. In DNA, the CDR3 is TGTGCCACCAGCAGAGATAGACAGATAGGGGTTTATGGCTACACCTTC.

This chain joins TRBV15 and TRBJ2-7, with unresolved D. Germline V lookup: CDR1 LNHNV, CDR2 YYDKDF (reference sequence). The CDR3 extends over 15 amino acids. With 6 bases removed from V and 1 base from J, the gap between germline ends came to 16 bases. CDR3 in amino acids: CATSKNPGSSYEQYF. The CDR3 DNA is TGTGCCACCAGTAAAAATCCTGGCTCTTCCTACGAGCAGTACTTC. The variable domain in full, with the rest retrieved from reference TRBV15 and TRBJ2-7, is DAMVIQNPRYQVTQFGKPVTLSCSQTLNHNVMYWYQQKSSQAPKLLFHYYDKDFNNEADTPDNFQSRRPNTSFCFLDIRSPGLGDTAMYLCATSKNPGSSYEQYFGPGTRLTVT.

This rearrangement joins TRBV6-5 to TRBJ2-2; 12 bases are shared with TRBD2. Trimming removed 4 bases from V and 5 bases from J; junction bases left unmatched: 5. Germline CDR1 MNHEY, CDR2 SVGAGI. CDR3 length: 16 residues. CDR3 protein: CASSLLAGGRTGELFF. The CDR3 nucleotides read TGTGCCAGCAGTTTACTAGCGGGGGGTCGTACCGGGGAGCTGTTTTTT.

In DNA, the CDR3 is TGTGCCACCAGCAGAGTCGATTCGGGAACGGGGTACACCTTC. This gives the protein CATSRVDSGTGYTF. The chain carries TRBV15 and TRBJ1-2; D is undetermined. The V gene lost 1 base and the J gene lost 11 bases, with 17 bases spanning the gap. CDR1 and CDR2 (germline): LNHNV, YYDKDF (reference sequence). This CDR3 spans 14 amino acids.

V and J are TRBV6-1 and TRBJ1-5; D possibly corresponds to TRBD1 (5 bases). Germline assignment: CDR1 MNHNS and CDR2 SASEGT. Trimming took 4 bases from V and 9 from J, leaving 19 bases between them. The CDR3 loop spans 15 amino acids. CDR3 sequence (DNA): TGTGCCAGCAGTGCTCAGACAGTTGGGATTCTGCCCCAGCATTTT. This gives the protein CASSAQTVGILPQHF.

J is TRBJ1-2 and V is TRBV7-9; 8 bases align to TRBD1. The CDR3 loop spans 14 amino acids. After removal of 3 bases from V and 8 bases from J, the junction contained 8 bases not matched to a gene. Germline lookup yields CDR1 SEHNR and CDR2 FQNEAQ (reference sequence). As DNA, the CDR3 is TGTGCCAGCAGCTTGCACGACAGGGGATACGGCTACACCTTC. It codes for CASSLHDRGYGYTF.

The chain recombines TRBV11-2 with TRBJ2-3, with TRBD2 identical over 8 bases. The V and J ends lost 5 bases and 2 bases, in that order; junction bases with no gene match: 9. From germline, CDR1 is SGHAT and CDR2 FQNNGV. The CDR3 sequence is 16 residues long. The CDR3 nucleotides are TGTGCCAGCAGCCCACGGACTAGCAGATACACAGATACGCAGTATTTT. Amino acids: CASSPRTSRYTDTQYF.

The V and J genes are TRBV7-2 and TRBJ1-1, with 7 bases identical to TRBD1. Germline V CDR1 and CDR2: SGHTA, FQGNSA. The V and J ends lost 5 bases and 7 bases, in that order; junction bases with no gene match: 7. This CDR3 spans 13 amino acids. The CDR3 here is CASSPQTGFEAFF. The CDR3 DNA reads TGTGCCAGCAGCCCCCAGACAGGGTTTGAAGCTTTCTTT.

The rearrangement links TRBV2 to TRBJ1-5, with D possibly matching TRBD1 (5 bases). There are 13 residues in the CDR3. V was pared by 4 bases and J by 4 bases, with 8 bases between. Germline CDR1 reads SNHLY; CDR2 reads FYNNEI. CDR3 coding DNA: TGTGCCAGCAGTGGACAGAATAATCAGCCCCAGCATTTT. Encoded protein: CASSGQNNQPQHF.

The chain combines TRBV12-5 with TRBJ1-1; 8 bases map to TRBD1. The CDR3 covers 18 residues. Germline lookup yields CDR1 LGHNT and CDR2 FRNRAP. V lost 5 bases, J lost 6 bases, and 20 bases stayed unmatched. CDR3 protein: CASGPKDRASFEIPEAFF. For the CDR3, the DNA is TGTGCTAGTGGTCCCAAGGACAGGGCTAGTTTCGAGATCCCTGAAGCTTTCTTT.

The genes are TRBV19 and TRBJ1-5; 7 bases map to TRBD1. The germline V gene encodes CDR1 LNHDA and CDR2 SQIVND (reference sequence). The CDR3 has 15 residues. V gave up 3 bases and J gave up 0 bases; unmatched junction bases: 2. The CDR3 DNA sequence: TGTGCCAGTAGTATGGGACAGTATAGCAATCAGCCCCAGCATTTT. Its translation: CASSMGQYSNQPQHF.

This sequence joins TRBV5-1 and TRBJ2-5; D may be TRBD1 (6 bases). Near its end, the DNA agrees better with TRBJ2-7, so the J call may be wrong. Germline-derived CDR1 and CDR2 are SGHRS and YFSETQ. This CDR3 is 14 amino acids long. Here the CDR3 DNA reads TGCGCCAGCAGCGTACAGGGTAACTCCTACGAGCAGTACTTC. Translating gives CASSVQGNSYEQYF.

V and J are TRBV27 and TRBJ2-2; tentatively, D is TRBD2 (6 bases). The V gene's germline CDR1 is MNHEY and CDR2 SMNVEV (reference sequence). Between the trimmed V and J ends, which lost 2 bases and 0 bases, there was a span of 10 bases. The CDR3 has 16 residues. This chain's CDR3 is CASSLKGRSNTGELFF. The CDR3 bases are TGTGCCAGCAGTTTAAAGGGGAGGTCGAACACCGGGGAGCTGTTTTTT.

V usage is TRBV5-1 and J usage is TRBJ2-1; 7 bases fit TRBD2. The CDR3 has 15 residues. V trimming: 0 bases; J trimming: 9 bases; junction bases outside the gene matches: 9. Germline V gene lookup returns CDR1 SGHRS and CDR2 YFSETQ. The CDR3 region is CASSLALAEAGEQFF. The CDR3 region has the DNA TGCGCCAGCAGCTTGGCCCTAGCGGAGGCGGGTGAGCAGTTCTTC. The variable domain in full, completed from reference TRBV5-1 and TRBJ2-1, reads KAGVTQTPRYLIKTRGQQVTLSCSPISGHRSVSWYQQTPGQGLQFLFEYFSETQRNKGNFPGRFSGRQFSNSRSEMNVSTLELGDSALYLCASSLALAEAGEQFFGPGTRLTVL.

This clone is a singleton in its sample. The chain employs TRBV6-1 and TRBJ2-1, with D tentatively TRBD1 (7 bases). The CDR3 runs to 15 residues. Between the trimmed V and J ends, which lost 7 bases and 3 bases, there was a span of 16 bases. CDR1 and CDR2 (germline): MNHNS, SASEGT. This CDR3 is CASNLAGGSYNEQFF. CDR3 DNA sequence: TGTGCCAGCAACCTTGCAGGGGGGAGCTACAATGAGCAGTTCTTC.

The V and J genes are TRBV5-1 and TRBJ1-1, with D maybe TRBD1 (6 bases). Trimming cost V 2 bases and J 1 base, with 9 bases left between them. The germline V gene has CDR1 SGHRS and CDR2 YFSETQ. This CDR3 contains 14 residues. The CDR3, as DNA: TGCGCCAGCAGCTTCATGGACAGGAACACTGAAGCTTTCTTT. Its protein is CASSFMDRNTEAFF. Complete variable domain (other parts from reference TRBV5-1 and TRBJ1-1): KAGVTQTPRYLIKTRGQQVTLSCSPISGHRSVSWYQQTPGQGLQFLFEYFSETQRNKGNFPGRFSGRQFSNSRSEMNVSTLELGDSALYLCASSFMDRNTEAFFGQGTRLTVV.

CDR3 in DNA: TGTGCCAGCAGTTTAGGTAGCGGGGGGGCGCTGGAGCAGTACTTC. It encodes CASSLGSGGALEQYF. The rearrangement uses TRBV28 and TRBJ2-7; 11 bases agree with TRBD2. Per the germline V gene, CDR1 is MDHEN and CDR2 is SYDVKM. The CDR3 extends over 15 amino acids. J gave up 7 bases and V 2 bases, and 7 bases lay outside the gene matches.

The V gene is TRBV6-1, the J gene TRBJ2-7, with unresolved D. CDR3 size: 12 residues. Between the trimmed V and J ends, which lost 5 bases and 7 bases, there was a span of 12 bases. Germline CDR1 reads MNHNS; CDR2 reads SASEGT. This chain's CDR3 is CASSSTLGEQYV. Written as DNA, the CDR3 is TGTGCCAGCAGTTCAACCTTGGGAGAGCAGTACGTC.

This clone was seen once. This rearrangement joins TRBV28 to TRBJ1-1; D ambiguous. Trimming left V 6 bases short and J 4 bases short, with 9 bases between. Germline V gene lookup returns CDR1 MDHEN and CDR2 SYDVKM. The CDR3 length is 12 residues. CDR3 bases: TGTGCCAGCAGGCTGACTGGCACTGAAGCTTTCTTT. Residues: CASRLTGTEAFF. Based on the CDR3 plus reference TRBV28 and TRBJ1-1, the full variable domain is DVKVTQSSRYLVKRTGEKVFLECVQDMDHENMFWYRQDPGLGLRLIYFSYDVKMKEKGDIPEGYSVSREKKERFSLILESASTNQTSMYLCASRLTGTEAFFGQGTRLTVV.

The gene calls are TRBV18 and TRBJ2-5; weak D call: TRBD2 (6 bases). Germline V gene sequence: CDR1 KGHSH, CDR2 LQKENI. The CDR3 covers 19 residues. V was cut by 5 bases and J by 4 bases, with 29 bases left in between. CDR3 sequence: CASSSTFLEGGISPETQYF. CDR3 coding DNA: TGTGCCAGCTCATCGACCTTTTTAGAGGGAGGTATTAGCCCAGAGACCCAGTACTTC. Full variable domain (remainder filled in from reference TRBV18 and TRBJ2-5): NAGVMQNPRHLVRRRGQEARLRCSPMKGHSHVYWYRQLPEEGLKFMVYLQKENIIDESGMPKERFSAEFPKEGPSILRIQQVVRGDSAAYFCASSSTFLEGGISPETQYFGPGTRLLVL.

This clone was recorded once. The rearrangement uses TRBV7-2 and TRBJ2-5; a possible D gene is TRBD2 (7 bases). Trimming took off 5 bases at V and 5 bases at J, with 12 bases between the two ends. Germline V gives CDR1 SGHTA, CDR2 FQGNSA. CDR3 length: 13 residues. The CDR3 loop reads CASSGGARETQYF. The CDR3 coding sequence is TGTGCCAGCAGCGGGGGGGCCAGGGAGACCCAGTACTTC.

The chain carries TRBV7-2 and TRBJ1-1; 7 nucleotides align to TRBD1. This CDR3 is 15 amino acids long. CDR1 SGHTA and CDR2 FQGNSA come from the germline V gene. V was clipped by 3 bases and J by 4 bases; unmatched bases: 8. The CDR3 DNA sequence: TGTGCCAGCAGCTTTGCAGGGGGATTAGGCACTGAAGCTTTCTTT. Protein product: CASSFAGGLGTEAFF.

Of note for this clone: One junction end does not reproduce the germline sequence, and a read error may be involved. The rearrangement links TRBV4-2 to TRBJ2-3; 13 nucleotides match TRBD2. Germline V gene data show CDR1 as LGHNA and CDR2 as YNFKEQ. The length of the CDR3 is 17 residues. DNA of the CDR3: TGTGCCAGCAGCCACGGTCGACTAGCGGGGGGAACAGATACGCGGTATTTT. Residues: CASSHGRLAGGTDTRYF.

This clone occurred once. V usage is TRBV5-1 and J usage is TRBJ1-1, with D uncertain. Germline V gene sequence: CDR1 SGHRS, CDR2 YFSETQ. The CDR3 is made up of 15 amino acids. The V end lost 4 bases, the J end lost 2 bases, and 15 bases lay between the germline ends. The CDR3 is CASSRLTPPNTEAFF. CDR3 DNA: TGCGCCAGCAGCCGATTGACTCCACCCAACACTGAAGCTTTCTTT. Full variable domain (outside the CDR3, taken from reference TRBV5-1 and TRBJ1-1): KAGVTQTPRYLIKTRGQQVTLSCSPISGHRSVSWYQQTPGQGLQFLFEYFSETQRNKGNFPGRFSGRQFSNSRSEMNVSTLELGDSALYLCASSRLTPPNTEAFFGQGTRLTVV.

The genes are TRBV11-3 and TRBJ1-1; no definite D call. The CDR3 has 14 amino acids. V was cut by 1 base and J by 0 bases, with 6 bases left in between. Germline values: CDR1 SGHNT, CDR2 YENEEA. The CDR3 loop reads CASSLAGLNTEAFF. CDR3 in DNA: TGTGCCAGCAGCTTAGCCGGGTTGAACACTGAAGCTTTCTTT.

The V and J genes are TRBV9 and TRBJ1-4, with 10 bases lining up with TRBD1. The V gene end was trimmed by 4 bases and the J gene end by 8 bases; junction bases not matched to a gene: 8. The CDR3 runs 15 residues. CDR1 and CDR2 from the germline V gene are SGDLS and YYNGEE. CDR3 DNA sequence: TGTGCCAGCAGCCCCTCGCCGGACAGGGGGGAAAAACTGTTTTTT. Translation: CASSPSPDRGEKLFF.